This TCR beta chain was sequenced during a study of T cell repertoires in cytomegalovirus infection. Study-wide background: Used in the study were CMV epitopes, some recently identified and HLA-C-restricted, others well-studied and HLA-B-restricted. Shared public TCR beta signatures pointed to both CMV infection and a matching HLA type. Overall study results and limits: Public TCR beta family frequency separated CMV-and-HLA carriers, including in an independent cohort. What dominated the ex vivo response were HLA-C-restricted CMV-specific TCR beta clonotypes.

Each CDR3 protein is one row after TCRdb ran MiXCR on the reads. The sample includes roughly 990,000 distinct CDR3 sequences, around 30% of them seen just once. A few counts support this clonotype. Its antigen is still unknown. The germline V gene encodes CDR1 MGHRA and CDR2 YSYEKL. The V gene lost 6 bases and the J gene lost 0 bases, with 9 bases spanning the gap. The CDR3 extends over 15 amino acids. The chain is built from TRBV4-1 and TRBJ2-6; no firm D call. This clonotype was obtained from a human donor in good health (CMV status not recorded). Some clones in this sample may be carry-over from other donors' samples. Sequencing used cultured CD8+ T cells from PBMCs, obtained from culture after CMV antigen stimulation. This CDR3 is CASRVKGSGANVLTF. The CDR3 DNA sequence: TGCGCCAGCAGAGTAAAGGGCTCTGGGGCCAACGTCCTGACTTTC.